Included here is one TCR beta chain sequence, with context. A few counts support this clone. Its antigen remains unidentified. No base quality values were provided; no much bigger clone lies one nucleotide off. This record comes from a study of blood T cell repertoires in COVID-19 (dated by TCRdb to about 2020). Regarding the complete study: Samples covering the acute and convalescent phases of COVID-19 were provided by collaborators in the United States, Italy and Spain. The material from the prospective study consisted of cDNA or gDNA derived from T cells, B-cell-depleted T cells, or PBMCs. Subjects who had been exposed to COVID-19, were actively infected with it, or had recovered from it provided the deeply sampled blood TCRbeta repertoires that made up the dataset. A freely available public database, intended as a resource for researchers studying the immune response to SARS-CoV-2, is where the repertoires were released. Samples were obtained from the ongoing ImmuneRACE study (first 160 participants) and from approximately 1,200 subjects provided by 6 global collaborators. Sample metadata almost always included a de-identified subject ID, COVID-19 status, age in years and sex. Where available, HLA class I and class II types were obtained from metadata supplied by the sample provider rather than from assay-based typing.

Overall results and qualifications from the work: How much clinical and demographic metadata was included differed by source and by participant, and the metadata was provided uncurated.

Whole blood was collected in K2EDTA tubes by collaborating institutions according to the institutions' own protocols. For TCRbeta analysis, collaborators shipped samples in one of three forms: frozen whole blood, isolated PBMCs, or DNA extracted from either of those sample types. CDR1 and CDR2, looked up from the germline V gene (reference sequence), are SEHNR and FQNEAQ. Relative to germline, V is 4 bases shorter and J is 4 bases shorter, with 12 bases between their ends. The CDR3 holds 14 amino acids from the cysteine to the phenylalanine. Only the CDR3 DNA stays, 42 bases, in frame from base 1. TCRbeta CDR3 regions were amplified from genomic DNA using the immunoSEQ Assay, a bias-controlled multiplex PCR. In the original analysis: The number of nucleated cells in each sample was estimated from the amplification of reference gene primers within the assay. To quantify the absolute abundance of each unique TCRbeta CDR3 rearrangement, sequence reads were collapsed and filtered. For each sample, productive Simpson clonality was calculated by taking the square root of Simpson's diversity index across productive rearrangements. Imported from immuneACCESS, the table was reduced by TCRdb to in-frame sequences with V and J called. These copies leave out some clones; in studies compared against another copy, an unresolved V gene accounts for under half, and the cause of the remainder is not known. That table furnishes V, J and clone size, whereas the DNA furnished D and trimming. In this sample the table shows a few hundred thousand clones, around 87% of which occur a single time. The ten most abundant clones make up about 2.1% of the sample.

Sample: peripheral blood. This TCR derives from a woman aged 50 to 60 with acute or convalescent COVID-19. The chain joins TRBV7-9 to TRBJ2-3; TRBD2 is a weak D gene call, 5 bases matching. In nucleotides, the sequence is TGTGCCAGCAGCTCCCTAGCTGTGCCAGATACGCAGTATTTT. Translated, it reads CASSSLAVPDTQYF.